The sequence of this T cell receptor beta chain was determined in a study of T cells in Graves' hyperthyroidism and ophthalmopathy. General study results and limits: Ophthalmopathy was identified by the model a median about seven months ahead of onset. The authors' 13 V-J model separated ophthalmopathy from stable hyperthyroidism. Most thyroid clonotypes that were expanded above 0.001 also turned up in blood.

For this clonotype: Its target is not known.

RNA transcripts yielded amplified TCR beta CDR3 regions. The HTBI primer set drove a first-round RT-PCR of the TCR CDR3. MiXCR, applied by TCRdb to the multiplex PCR reads, yields one record per CDR3 protein. In the table there are 550,000 to 700,000 distinct CDR3 sequences, roughly 46% of which are singletons. Clinical symptoms, serum thyroxine and TRAb, thyroid ultrasound and orbital computed tomography together formed the diagnostic basis. Germline CDR1 reads ENHRY; CDR2 reads SYGVKD. This CDR3 is 14 amino acids long. V was trimmed by 2 bases and J by 2 bases, leaving 9 bases between them. The genes are TRBV10-3 and TRBJ2-5; D might be TRBD1 (6 bases). This receptor was taken from an adult woman with Graves' disease, either hyperthyroidism or ophthalmopathy (not recorded which). Material: peripheral blood or thyroid tissue (not recorded which). CDR3 nucleotides: TGTGCCATCAGTGAGGAGGGGGAACAAGAGACCCAGTACTTC. It yields the protein CAISEEGEQETQYF.